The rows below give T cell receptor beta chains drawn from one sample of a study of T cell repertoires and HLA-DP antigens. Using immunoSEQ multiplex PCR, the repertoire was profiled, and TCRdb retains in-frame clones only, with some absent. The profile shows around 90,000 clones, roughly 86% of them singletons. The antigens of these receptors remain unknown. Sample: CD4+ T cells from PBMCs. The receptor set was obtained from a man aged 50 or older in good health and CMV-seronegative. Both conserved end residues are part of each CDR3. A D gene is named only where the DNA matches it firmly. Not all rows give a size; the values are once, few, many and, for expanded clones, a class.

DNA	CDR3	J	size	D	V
TGTGCCAGCAGCCAATTTGGACAGGGGGCGGAAACTGAAGCTTTCTTT	CASSQFGQGAETEAFF	TRBJ1-1	once	TRBD1	TRBV4-2
TGTGCCAGCAGCTTAGCGGGCAGCGGGAGTGGGAATGAGCAGTTCTTC	CASSLAGSGSGNEQFF	TRBJ2-1	.	TRBD2	TRBV7-2
TGTGCCAGCACGGACACCTACAATGAGCAGTTCTTC	CASTDTYNEQFF	TRBJ2-1	.	.	TRBV9
TGTGCCAGCAGTTTATCTGGGCGGGGGGGGTACAATGAGCAGTTCTTC	CASSLSGRGGYNEQFF	TRBJ2-1	.	TRBD2	TRBV27
TGTGCCTACCGGGGACAGGGAGAGGCTGAAGCTTTCTTT	CAYRGQGEAEAFF	TRBJ1-1	.	TRBD1	TRBV30
TGTGCCAGCTTCCAGGGCTGGGGCGGAGAAAAACTGTTTTTT	CASFQGWGGEKLFF	TRBJ1-4	.	.	TRBV18
TGTGCCTGGAACGCTCTAGCGTCAGATACGCAGTATTTT	CAWNALASDTQYF	TRBJ2-3	.	.	TRBV30
TGTGCCAGCAGTTACTCGGGACAGCGCTACGAGCAGTACTTC	CASSYSGQRYEQYF	TRBJ2-7	.	TRBD1	TRBV6-6
TGCAGCGTGGCACCGGGACAGGGGATGACTGAAGCTTTCTTT	CSVAPGQGMTEAFF	TRBJ1-1	.	TRBD1	TRBV29-1
TGTGCCAGTTTACCGGGACTAGCTAGCACAGATACGCAGTATTTT	CASLPGLASTDTQYF	TRBJ2-3	.	TRBD2	TRBV19
TGTGCCAGCAGTTTATCGGCGGTGGCCCATGGCTACACCTTC	CASSLSAVAHGYTF	TRBJ1-2	.	.	TRBV28
TGTGCCAGCAGCCGGGGACAGGGCTTTGAAAAACTGTTTTTT	CASSRGQGFEKLFF	TRBJ1-4	once	TRBD1	TRBV7-9
TGTGCCAGCAGCTTAGATCTAAGGGGGATGGGTGGCTACACCTTC	CASSLDLRGMGGYTF	TRBJ1-2	many	.	TRBV11-2
TGTGCCAGCAGTTATACACAGGGAGGTAGCGGGGAGCTGTTTTTT	CASSYTQGGSGELFF	TRBJ2-2	.	.	TRBV6-5
TGTGCCAGCAGGCAGGGTAGGGTCGAAAAACTGTTTTTT	CASRQGRVEKLFF	TRBJ1-4	once	.	TRBV6-5
TGTGCCAGCAGCTCGGACAGGGGGAACAATGAGCAGTTCTTC	CASSSDRGNNEQFF	TRBJ2-1	.	TRBD1	TRBV11-2
TGTGCCAGCAGCCAAGACTCTACAGGTCTGCCCCAGCATTTT	CASSQDSTGLPQHF	TRBJ1-5	.	.	TRBV4-2
TGTGCCAGTCGCCCTGGGGGGGGCGCGGGGAATGAGCAGTTCTTC	CASRPGGGAGNEQFF	TRBJ2-1	.	.	TRBV19
TGTGCCAGCAGCCCCTCGGCTGGAAACACCATATATTTT	CASSPSAGNTIYF	TRBJ1-3	few	.	TRBV9
TGTGCCAGCAGTGACTCGGTAGGGGTTGGCATTCAGTACTTC	CASSDSVGVGIQYF	TRBJ2-4	few	.	TRBV6-4
TGTGCCAGCCATGAGGCGAGGGTCGGATATGGCTACACCTTC	CASHEARVGYGYTF	TRBJ1-2	once	.	TRBV28
TGCGCCAGCATTCCGGGACTAGCGGGACACAATGAGCAGTTCTTC	CASIPGLAGHNEQFF	TRBJ2-1	.	TRBD2	TRBV10-1
TGTGCCAGCTCACCCAGGACTAGCGGGGTTGGGACCCAGTACTTC	CASSPRTSGVGTQYF	TRBJ2-5	.	TRBD2	TRBV18
TGTGCCAGCAGCGTCAGTCAAGAGACCCAGTACTTC	CASSVSQETQYF	TRBJ2-5	.	.	TRBV9
TGTGCCTGGAGTCATGGACATGCGAGCACCGGGGAGCTGTTTTTT	CAWSHGHASTGELFF	TRBJ2-2	.	.	TRBV30
TGCGCCAGCAGCTTGGCCGACAGGGGCGCTGGAAACACCATATATTTT	CASSLADRGAGNTIYF	TRBJ1-3	.	TRBD1	TRBV5-1